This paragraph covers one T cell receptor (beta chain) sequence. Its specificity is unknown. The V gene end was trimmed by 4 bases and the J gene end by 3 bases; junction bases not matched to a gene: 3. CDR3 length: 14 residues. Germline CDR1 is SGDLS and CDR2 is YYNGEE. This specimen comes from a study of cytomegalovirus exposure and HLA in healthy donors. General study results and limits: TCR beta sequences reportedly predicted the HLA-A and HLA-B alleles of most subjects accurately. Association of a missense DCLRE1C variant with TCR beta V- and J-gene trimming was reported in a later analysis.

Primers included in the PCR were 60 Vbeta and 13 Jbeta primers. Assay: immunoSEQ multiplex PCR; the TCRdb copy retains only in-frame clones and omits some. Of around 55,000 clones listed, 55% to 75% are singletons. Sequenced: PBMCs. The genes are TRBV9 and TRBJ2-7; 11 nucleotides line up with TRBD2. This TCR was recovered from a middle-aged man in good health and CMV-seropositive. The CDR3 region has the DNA TGTGCCAGCAGCAAAGGGACTAGCGGCTACGAGCAGTACTTC. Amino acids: CASSKGTSGYEQYF. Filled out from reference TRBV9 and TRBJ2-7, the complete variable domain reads DSGVTQTPKHLITATGQRVTLRCSPRSGDLSVYWYQQSLDQGLQFLIQYYNGEERAKGNILERFSAQQFPDLHSELNLSSLELGDSALYFCASSKGTSGYEQYFGPGTRLTVT.